The entry that follows covers one TCR beta chain sequence. Its matching antigen is unknown. The junction departs from germline at one end; a sequencing error may be responsible. This sample was taken from a study of T and B cells in COVID-19 patients. BIOMED2 TRB-A/B primer pools were used in multiplex TRB PCR. TCRdb used MiXCR to reprocess the multiplex PCR reads, holding one entry per CDR3 protein. Found here are 15,000 or so distinct CDR3 sequences, roughly 28% of them singletons; the top ten hold 4.5%. Study outcomes and limitations: Sorted SARS-CoV-2-responsive or tetramer+ T cells and CD4+, regulatory and CD8+ subsets were not yet sequenced. Exclusive to the recovered cohort were approximately 2,300 TCR clusters, a few dozen of them with low generation probability. At recovery TRB diversity and richness exceeded healthy donors, after highly clonal active COVID-19 repertoires.

The CDR3 consists of 13 residues. The germline V gene has CDR1 MNHEY and CDR2 SVGAGI. Each TRB amplification used about 250-550 ng of genomic DNA from blood. The chain couples TRBV6-5 to TRBJ1-6; D may be TRBD1 (6 bases). This clonotype was obtained from a human donor who had recovered from COVID-19. Input material: blood. The CDR3 nucleotides are TGTGCCAGCGGACAGCTCTATAATTCACACCTCCACTTT. Its protein is CASGQLYNSHLHF.